Listed here is a single T cell receptor (beta chain). This specimen belongs to a study of blood T cell repertoires in COVID-19. For the study at large: The United States, Italy and Spain were the sources of the acute and convalescent COVID-19 samples.

Only in-frame clones appear in the TCRdb table, and some are missing; sequencing was by immunoSEQ multiplex PCR. Here the sample spans hundreds of thousands of clones, 70% to 85% being singletons. CDR1 is SGHAT and CDR2 is FQNNGV in the germline V gene. CDR3 size: 14 residues. V was clipped by 3 bases and J by 1 base, with 9 bases between them. This sequence originates from a middle-aged woman with active or convalescent COVID-19. V and J are TRBV11-2 and TRBJ1-1, with D unclear. The source material was peripheral blood. The CDR3 coding sequence is TGTGCCAGCAGCTTTAGTCCTCAGAACACTGAAGCTTTCTTT. Protein sequence: CASSFSPQNTEAFF.